A single sample gave rise to the 32 T cell receptor beta chains below, sequenced in a study of blood T cell repertoires in COVID-19. Only in-frame clones appear in the TCRdb table, and some are missing; sequencing was by immunoSEQ multiplex PCR. The table shows about 340,000 clones, with about 83% occurring only once. Sequences were obtained from peripheral blood. The receptors were sampled from a man aged 25 to 40 with active or convalescent COVID-19.

The CDR3 region has the DNA TGCGCCAGCAGCTTGGTCCCGGGGGTGCCCACAGATACGCAGTATTTT. Amino acids: CASSLVPGVPTDTQYF. The chain is built from TRBV5-1 and TRBJ2-3; D may be TRBD2 (6 bases). Germline V CDR1 and CDR2: SGHRS, YFSETQ. The CDR3 length is 16 residues. Trimming stripped 0 bases from V and 2 bases from J, with 13 bases between.

The chain joins TRBV25-1 to TRBJ2-1, with 7 bases identical to TRBD1. V trimming: 4 bases; J trimming: 2 bases; junction bases outside the gene matches: 8. The CDR3 contains 16 residues. Per the germline V gene, CDR1 is MGHDK and CDR2 is SYGVNS. CDR3 in amino acids: CASSGPGTDAYNEQFF. In nucleotides, the CDR3 is TGTGCCAGCAGTGGTCCCGGGACAGATGCCTACAATGAGCAGTTCTTC.

The chain has TRBV19 and TRBJ2-5, with D uncertain. Germline CDR1 is LNHDA and CDR2 is SQIVND (reference sequence). The CDR3 loop spans 15 amino acids. V gave up 5 bases and J gave up 5 bases, with 18 bases separating them. CDR3 nucleotides: TGTGCCAGTAGTTCCTCTAGTGGCGTCGGGGAGACCCAGTACTTC. Translating gives CASSSSSGVGETQYF.

The V gene is TRBV6-5, the J gene TRBJ2-3; TRBD1 might be the D (6 bases). Germline V gene lookup returns CDR1 MNHEY and CDR2 SVGAGI. Trimming removed 0 bases at V and 5 bases at J, with 9 bases between. CDR3 length equals 14 residues. The CDR3 spells CASSYSGARDTQYF. CDR3 bases: TGTGCCAGCAGTTACTCGGGGGCCAGAGATACGCAGTATTTT.

This chain connects TRBV24-1 to TRBJ1-2; D possibly corresponds to TRBD1 (6 bases). V lost 10 bases and J lost 3, with 26 bases in between. Per germline, CDR1 KGHDR and CDR2 SFDVKD. CDR3 size: 17 residues. In nucleotides, the CDR3 is TGTGCCACTTTCCGGGGGGCCAGCCTTAAATCCGACTATGGCTACACCTTC. Translated: CATFRGASLKSDYGYTF.

The rearrangement links TRBV7-9 to TRBJ2-7, with 10 bases matching TRBD1. Germline V lookup: CDR1 SEHNR, CDR2 FQNEAQ (reference sequence). After removal of 5 bases from V and 3 bases from J, the junction contained 4 bases not matched to a gene. The CDR3 spans 14 residues. Here the CDR3 reads CASSHGTGDYEQYF. The CDR3 nucleotides are TGTGCCAGCAGCCACGGGACAGGGGACTACGAGCAGTACTTC.

CDR3 protein: CASSFNSNREQFF. The CDR3 DNA sequence: TGTGCCAGCAGCTTTAACTCGAACCGTGAGCAGTTCTTC. The chain is built from TRBV7-3 and TRBJ2-1; D remains ambiguous. Germline V gene data show CDR1 as SGHTA and CDR2 as FQGTGA. The CDR3 is 13 amino acids. V shed 3 bases and J shed 9 bases, with 12 bases lying between them.

This chain connects TRBV9 to TRBJ2-1; a weak D match, TRBD2 (5 bases). V was cut by 0 bases and J by 4 bases, with 14 bases left in between. The CDR3 contains 16 residues. Germline lookup yields CDR1 SGDLS and CDR2 YYNGEE. Here the CDR3 DNA reads TGTGCCAGCAGCGTAGAATCCCCAGGCGGGTACAATGAGCAGTTCTTC. Its translation is CASSVESPGGYNEQFF. Based on the CDR3 plus reference TRBV9 and TRBJ2-1, the full variable domain is DSGVTQTPKHLITATGQRVTLRCSPRSGDLSVYWYQQSLDQGLQFLIQYYNGEERAKGNILERFSAQQFPDLHSELNLSSLELGDSALYFCASSVESPGGYNEQFFGPGTRLTVL.

The chain employs TRBV12-3 or TRBV12-4 and TRBJ1-1; no firm D call. V was pared by 4 bases and J by 1 base, with 7 bases between. This CDR3 contains 13 residues. The CDR3: CASSSRKNTEAFF. In DNA form, the CDR3 reads TGTGCCAGCAGTTCTAGGAAGAACACTGAAGCTTTCTTT.

This sequence joins TRBV6-5 and TRBJ1-6, with unresolved D. The CDR3 extends over 12 amino acids. Germline assignment: CDR1 MNHEY and CDR2 SVGAGI. V lost 6 bases to trimming and J lost 16 bases, with 16 bases between them. The CDR3: CASSQRGRGLHF. The CDR3 nucleotides read TGTGCCAGCAGCCAACGCGGCCGGGGACTCCACTTT.

The chain joins TRBV7-2 to TRBJ2-3; possible D gene TRBD2, 6 bases. The CDR3 extends over 17 amino acids. Trimming pared 0 bases from V and 4 bases from J, leaving 17 bases between. Germline values: CDR1 SGHTA, CDR2 FQGNSA. CDR3 bases: TGTGCCAGCAGCTTAGCGATGTTAGCGGCCCGCCCAGATACGCAGTATTTT. It specifies CASSLAMLAARPDTQYF.

The chain has TRBV7-2 and TRBJ2-1, with a tentative D call TRBD2 (6 bases). The CDR3 runs to 13 residues. Trimming cost V 0 bases and J 6 bases, with 6 bases left between them. Germline assignment: CDR1 SGHTA and CDR2 FQGNSA. This CDR3 reads CASSLAGGNEQFF. The CDR3 nucleotides are TGTGCCAGCAGCTTAGCGGGGGGCAATGAGCAGTTCTTC. Filled out from reference TRBV7-2 and TRBJ2-1, the complete variable domain reads GAGVSQSPSNKVTEKGKDVELRCDPISGHTALYWYRQSLGQGLEFLIYFQGNSAPDKSGLPSDRFSAERTGGSVSTLTIQRTQQEDSAVYLCASSLAGGNEQFFGPGTRLTVL.

The genes are TRBV5-6 and TRBJ1-1; D is uncertain. Germline V lookup: CDR1 SGHDT, CDR2 YYEEEE. The length of the CDR3 is 16 residues. The V gene lost 6 bases and the J gene lost 6 bases, with 24 bases spanning the gap. DNA of the CDR3: TGTGCCAGCACCTTAAAAACCCGACGGGTAATCGCTGAAGCTTTCTTT. As protein: CASTLKTRRVIAEAFF.

The chain uses TRBV30 and TRBJ2-7; 9 bases fit TRBD1. V lost 3 bases to trimming and J lost 3 bases; unmatched junction nucleotides: 9. Germline-derived CDR1 and CDR2 are GTSNPN and SVGIG (reference sequence). The CDR3 runs to 15 residues. CDR3 protein: CAWSVGTGSIYEQYF. In DNA, the CDR3 is TGTGCCTGGAGCGTAGGGACAGGGAGCATCTACGAGCAGTACTTC.

The chain uses TRBV7-3 and TRBJ1-1; no definite D call. This CDR3 has 13 amino acids. Per germline, CDR1 SGHTA and CDR2 FQGTGA. Trimming stripped 1 base from V and 2 bases from J, with 5 bases between. The CDR3 DNA sequence: TGTGCCAGCAGCTTAAAGACTAACACTGAAGCTTTCTTT. Translated, it gives CASSLKTNTEAFF.

The V and J genes are TRBV9 and TRBJ2-3; maybe TRBD1 (5 bases). Looked up from germline, CDR1 is SGDLS and CDR2 is YYNGEE. CDR3 size: 15 residues. The V end lost 1 base, the J end lost 5 bases, and 14 bases lay between the germline ends. The DNA for the CDR3 is TGTGCCAGCAGCGTACGTCAGGGTTACTTAGATACGCAGTATTTT. Protein: CASSVRQGYLDTQYF.

The J gene is TRBJ2-5, the V gene TRBV7-9; no reliable D call. This CDR3 is 14 amino acids long. Trimming left V 0 bases short and J 7 bases short, with 12 bases between. The germline CDR1 and CDR2 sequences are SEHNR and FQNEAQ (reference sequence). The CDR3 is CASSLALDAGTQYF. The CDR3 region has the DNA TGTGCCAGCAGCTTAGCGCTTGATGCAGGGACCCAGTACTTC.

The DNA for the CDR3 is TGTGCCAGCAGTTATCTCGGGAGCTACAATGAGCAGTTCTTC. The encoded protein is CASSYLGSYNEQFF. The chain carries TRBV6-6 and TRBJ2-1; D perhaps matches TRBD2 (6 bases). CDR1 MNHNY and CDR2 SVGAGI come from the germline V gene (reference sequence). The CDR3 spans 14 residues. Trimming cost V 3 bases and J 3 bases, with 9 bases left between them.

V is TRBV7-3 and J is TRBJ1-1; D gene ambiguous. V was pared by 5 bases and J by 4 bases, with 14 bases between. The germline V gene has CDR1 SGHTA and CDR2 FQGTGA. This CDR3 comprises 14 residues. This chain's CDR3 is CASSLMGGGTEAFF. The CDR3 region has the DNA TGTGCCAGCAGCCTTATGGGAGGAGGCACTGAAGCTTTCTTT.

The chain recombines TRBV11-3 with TRBJ2-3, with unresolved D. Germline values: CDR1 SGHNT, CDR2 YENEEA. The CDR3 loop spans 14 amino acids. V was pared by 1 base and J by 4 bases, with 9 bases between. Here the CDR3 DNA reads TGTGCCAGCAGCTTAGGATACTTAGCAGATACGCAGTATTTT. Protein product: CASSLGYLADTQYF.

The rearrangement links TRBV7-2 to TRBJ2-5; tentative D call: TRBD2 (5 bases). From germline, CDR1 is SGHTA and CDR2 FQGNSA. The V gene lost 1 base and the J gene lost 2 bases, with 14 bases spanning the gap. There are 16 residues in the CDR3. This chain's CDR3 is CASSLVGGLAQETQYF. DNA for the CDR3: TGTGCCAGCAGCTTAGTGGGTGGGCTAGCACAAGAGACCCAGTACTTC.

The chain employs TRBV28 and TRBJ2-3; D is perhaps TRBD2 (6 bases). Germline V gene data show CDR1 as MDHEN and CDR2 as SYDVKM. The CDR3 length is 16 residues. Trimming cost V 2 bases and J 1 base, with 13 bases left between them. CDR3 loop: CASSLGASARTDTQYF. CDR3 nucleotide sequence: TGTGCCAGCAGTTTAGGGGCTAGCGCTCGCACAGATACGCAGTATTTT.

This clone was recorded only once. The chain recombines TRBV10-3 with TRBJ2-3, with D perhaps matching TRBD1 (6 bases). CDR1 and CDR2 from the germline V gene are ENHRY and SYGVKD. CDR3 length: 15 amino acids. Trimming cost V 0 bases and J 5 bases, with 12 bases left between them. CDR3 DNA: TGTGCCATCAGTGAGTCGGGGGCAGGGCGAGATACGCAGTATTTT. Translating gives CAISESGAGRDTQYF.

CDR3: CASSLGVGDEQYF. DNA for the CDR3: TGTGCCAGCAGCTTAGGGGTAGGGGACGAGCAGTACTTC. The chain has TRBV13 and TRBJ2-7; tentative D call: TRBD1 (5 bases). Trimming removed 0 bases from V and 5 bases from J, with 8 bases in between. The CDR3 is made up of 13 amino acids. The V gene's germline CDR1 is PRHDT and CDR2 FYEKMQ (reference sequence).

The gene calls are TRBV10-3 and TRBJ2-3; TRBD1 aligns across 8 bases. The V gene's germline CDR1 is ENHRY and CDR2 SYGVKD. This CDR3 region has 13 residues. V was clipped by 11 bases and J by 2 bases; unmatched bases: 6. CDR3 amino acids: CAAGQGDTDTQYF. CDR3 DNA sequence: TGTGCCGCAGGACAGGGAGACACAGATACGCAGTATTTT.

V and J are TRBV6-5 and TRBJ1-1; weak D call: TRBD1 (5 bases). The CDR3 sequence is 15 residues long. Between the trimmed V and J ends, which lost 7 bases and 1 base, there was a span of 16 bases. Looked up from germline, CDR1 is MNHEY and CDR2 is SVGAGI. The DNA of the CDR3 is TGTGCCAGCACCGTTCCCGGGACTGGGAACACTGAAGCTTTCTTT. This gives the protein CASTVPGTGNTEAFF.

In DNA form, the CDR3 reads TGTGCCAGTAGTACCTTAGGACAGAGCTCCTACAATGAGCAGTTCTTC. Its protein is CASSTLGQSSYNEQFF. V is TRBV19 and J is TRBJ2-1; D perhaps matches TRBD1 (6 bases). Per the germline V gene, CDR1 is LNHDA and CDR2 is SQIVND (reference sequence). This CDR3 comprises 16 residues. V was cut by 4 bases and J by 0 bases, with 13 bases left in between.

V is TRBV19 and J is TRBJ1-4; TRBD1 agrees at 7 bases. The trim removed 5 bases at V and 5 bases at J, leaving 11 bases unmatched. This CDR3 is built from 16 residues. Germline V gives CDR1 LNHDA, CDR2 SQIVND (reference sequence). CDR3 residues: CASSSRRGFPNEKLFF. CDR3 nucleotide sequence: TGTGCCAGTAGTTCCCGCAGGGGGTTCCCCAATGAAAAACTGTTTTTT.

The rearrangement joins TRBV7-9 to TRBJ2-7; D remains unclear. CDR1 is SEHNR and CDR2 is FQNEAQ in the germline V gene (reference sequence). The CDR3 is made up of 14 amino acids. V was cut by 0 bases and J by 6 bases, with 12 bases left in between. The CDR3 DNA reads TGTGCCAGCAGCTTAGCGCACAGAAATGGCGAGCAGTACTTC. Protein product: CASSLAHRNGEQYF.

The rearrangement uses TRBV7-2 and TRBJ1-1; tentative D call: TRBD1 (5 bases). V was trimmed by 3 bases and J by 1 base, leaving 9 bases between them. CDR1 is SGHTA and CDR2 is FQGNSA in the germline V gene. CDR3 length: 14 amino acids. In DNA form, the CDR3 reads TGTGCCAGCAGCTTCGGCAGGGCGAACACTGAAGCTTTCTTT. It codes for CASSFGRANTEAFF.

The V call is TRBV19, the J call TRBJ2-7, with a possible D match to TRBD2 (6 bases). Germline CDR1 and CDR2: LNHDA and SQIVND (reference sequence). The CDR3 length is 13 residues. V lost 4 bases, J lost 4 bases, and 11 bases lay in between. The CDR3 DNA reads TGTGCCAGTAGTACCTCCGCGGGGTACGAGCAGTACTTC. This translates into CASSTSAGYEQYF.

This rearrangement joins TRBV9 to TRBJ1-2; TRBD1 aligns across 8 bases. This CDR3 region has 15 residues. The trim removed 4 bases at V and 2 bases at J, leaving 7 bases unmatched. The germline V gene has CDR1 SGDLS and CDR2 YYNGEE. The CDR3 DNA reads TGTGCCAGCAGCCTCGGGACAGGTTACAACTATGGCTACACCTTC. Translating gives CASSLGTGYNYGYTF.